This T cell receptor beta chain was retrieved from a study of regulatory T cells in long-lasting Graves disease. This clonotype occurred many times. CDR1 and CDR2 from the germline V gene are SNHLY and FYNNEI. The CDR3 runs to 17 residues. V lost 8 bases, J lost 5 bases, and 14 bases stayed unmatched. Specified time point: newly diagnosed GD, antithyroid drugs for less than 3 months. From RNA extracted from PBMCs, the TCR library was made. Those enrolled as patients came out of an endocrinology department in Xi'an, China. Libraries of TCR beta came from iRepertoire HTBI primers plus Arm-PCR of CDR3 regions. In TCRdb, the multiplex PCR reads were re-called with MiXCR into one record per CDR3 protein. The data contain approximately 210,000 distinct CDR3 sequences, 15% to 20% of them singletons.

This TCR came from a female donor with Graves disease. Here the sequenced sample was peripheral blood mononuclear cells (PBMCs), taken at new diagnosis, from a patient treated with antithyroid drugs. The chain uses TRBV2 and TRBJ1-4; TRBD1 aligns across 10 bases. CDR3 loop: CASSASGQGVLNEKLFF. The CDR3 nucleotides read TGTGCCAGCTCCGCAAGTGGACAGGGGGTTTTGAATGAAAAACTGTTTTTT. Full variable domain (remainder filled in from reference TRBV2 and TRBJ1-4): EPEVTQTPSHQVTQMGQEVILRCVPISNHLYFYWYRQILGQKVEFLVSFYNNEISEKSEIFDDQFSVERPDGSNFTLKIRSTKLEDSAMYFCASSASGQGVLNEKLFFGSGTQLSVL.